This T cell receptor (beta chain) is from a study of blood T cells in healthy people across ages. Study-wide results and caveats: TCR beta diversity, measured per million T cells, fell in a roughly linear way with age.

This clonotype turned up a few times. Antigen: not known. For the second PCR, which ran for 7 to 11 cycles, a sample-barcoded 5' primer and a J-beta primer mix were used. Every single cDNA molecule received a tag from a template-switch adaptor with 12 random nucleotides. Every sample gave at least 3 million paired-end reads containing CDR3. Using its own MiXCR run on the 5' RACE reads, TCRdb lists one record per CDR3 protein. The table has roughly 680,000 distinct CDR3 sequences, 20% to 25% seen once; the top ten hold approximately 3.7%. Trimming at V came to 7 bases and at J to 2 bases, leaving 8 bases not matched to a gene. The CDR3 is made up of 14 amino acids. CDR1 and CDR2 from the germline V gene are SGHRS and YFSETQ. Donors were systemically healthy Caucasian individuals from Russia aged 6 to 90 years.

The sequence came from a man between 65 and 79 years old in good health. What was sequenced was blood. This rearrangement joins TRBV5-1 to TRBJ1-2; 7 positions agree with TRBD1. CDR3 DNA: TGCGCCAGCCGTACGGGGACAGACAACTATGGCTACACCTTC. Its protein product is CASRTGTDNYGYTF.